These T cell receptor beta chains were read from a single sample in a study of cytomegalovirus exposure and HLA in healthy donors. Generated by immunoSEQ multiplex PCR, the TCRdb table keeps only in-frame clones and is missing some. This table has some 170,000 clones, roughly 95% appearing once. The sample comprised PBMCs. All receptors come from a woman younger than 30 in good health and CMV-seronegative. Each CDR3 is given with its conserved first and last residue. The D gene is left open where the match is weak. Clone size is given for some rows only: seen once, a few or many times, or a class if the clone is expanded.

clone_size: NA
v_call: TRBV7-9
j_call: TRBJ1-2
d_call: NA
cdr3_length: 16
cdr3_nt: TGTGCCAGCAGCTTAGGGTTAGCAGGCGGGAACTATGGCTACACCTTC
cdr3_aa: CASSLGLAGGNYGYTF

clone_size: NA
v_call: TRBV7-9
j_call: TRBJ2-3
d_call: TRBD2
cdr3_length: 19
cdr3_nt: TGTGCCAGCACTCCTACCGGACTAGCGGGGGGGCCGGGCACAGATACGCAGTATTTT
cdr3_aa: CASTPTGLAGGPGTDTQYF

clone_size: once
v_call: TRBV5-1
j_call: TRBJ2-2
d_call: TRBD2
cdr3_length: 17
cdr3_nt: TGCGCCAGCAGCTCCCGGGGGGGCAGGGCGAACACCGGGGAGCTGTTTTTT
cdr3_aa: CASSSRGGRANTGELFF

clone_size: once
v_call: TRBV29-1
j_call: TRBJ1-2
d_call: NA
cdr3_length: 14
cdr3_nt: TGCAGCGTTGAAAGGGCGGGGGTCGACTATGGCTACACCTTC
cdr3_aa: CSVERAGVDYGYTF

clone_size: NA
v_call: TRBV4-3
j_call: TRBJ2-7
d_call: TRBD1
cdr3_length: 15
cdr3_nt: TGCGCCAGCAGCCAAGAGACAGGGGTAGTGTACGAGCAGTACTTC
cdr3_aa: CASSQETGVVYEQYF

clone_size: NA
v_call: TRBV5-1
j_call: TRBJ2-5
d_call: NA
cdr3_length: 15
cdr3_nt: TGCGCCAGCAGCTCAATTCGGGAAGGGCTGAAGACCCAGTACTTC
cdr3_aa: CASSSIREGLKTQYF

clone_size: NA
v_call: TRBV5-3
j_call: TRBJ1-4
d_call: NA
cdr3_length: 16
cdr3_nt: TGTGCCAGAAGCTTGCGAGATCCGACAGCGGGGGAAAAACTGTTTTTT
cdr3_aa: CARSLRDPTAGEKLFF

clone_size: NA
v_call: TRBV5-4
j_call: TRBJ1-2
d_call: NA
cdr3_length: 14
cdr3_nt: TGTGCCAGCAGCTTGTCCGGGTATGACTATGGCTACACCTTC
cdr3_aa: CASSLSGYDYGYTF

clone_size: NA
v_call: TRBV29-1
j_call: TRBJ2-5
d_call: TRBD2
cdr3_length: 17
cdr3_nt: TGCAGCGTTGATCGACGACTAGCGGGGGACCTACAAGAGACCCAGTACTTC
cdr3_aa: CSVDRRLAGDLQETQYF

clone_size: NA
v_call: TRBV27
j_call: TRBJ2-6
d_call: NA
cdr3_length: 15
cdr3_nt: TGTGCCAGCAGTTTAGGGGGGACTGGGGCCAACGTCCTGACTTTC
cdr3_aa: CASSLGGTGANVLTF

clone_size: NA
v_call: TRBV4-1
j_call: TRBJ2-3
d_call: TRBD1
cdr3_length: 20
cdr3_nt: TGCGCCAGCAGCCAAGACCAGGGGGCTCCCCACCGCCTTAGCACAGATACGCAGTATTTT
cdr3_aa: CASSQDQGAPHRLSTDTQYF

clone_size: NA
v_call: TRBV7-6
j_call: TRBJ2-2
d_call: NA
cdr3_length: 16
cdr3_nt: TGTGCCAGCAGCTTGGCCGGCGGTGCGAACACCGGGGAGCTGTTTTTT
cdr3_aa: CASSLAGGANTGELFF

clone_size: NA
v_call: TRBV5-1
j_call: TRBJ1-2
d_call: NA
cdr3_length: 14
cdr3_nt: TGCGCCAGCAGCCCGTTGAGCGGACTCGAGGGCTACACCTTC
cdr3_aa: CASSPLSGLEGYTF

clone_size: NA
v_call: TRBV4-3
j_call: TRBJ2-5
d_call: TRBD2
cdr3_length: 16
cdr3_nt: TGCGCCAGCAGCCAATTTGGGACTAGTGATTTGGAGACCCAGTACTTC
cdr3_aa: CASSQFGTSDLETQYF

clone_size: NA
v_call: TRBV2
j_call: TRBJ1-2
d_call: NA
cdr3_length: 11
cdr3_nt: TGTGCCAGCAGGCGGTGGGAGGGCTACACCTTC
cdr3_aa: CASRRWEGYTF

clone_size: NA
v_call: TRBV27
j_call: TRBJ2-3
d_call: NA
cdr3_length: 16
cdr3_nt: TGTGCCAGCAGTTTACTTGCCAGGGCTAGCACAGATACGCAGTATTTT
cdr3_aa: CASSLLARASTDTQYF

clone_size: NA
v_call: TRBV7-9
j_call: TRBJ1-4
d_call: NA
cdr3_length: 16
cdr3_nt: TGTGCCAGCAGCTTAGCCCGCGGGGGGTCTAATGAAAAACTGTTTTTT
cdr3_aa: CASSLARGGSNEKLFF

clone_size: NA
v_call: TRBV27
j_call: TRBJ2-6
d_call: NA
cdr3_length: 17
cdr3_nt: TGTGCCAGCAGTCCGGGAAAACTATACTCTGGGGCCAACGTCCTGACTTTC
cdr3_aa: CASSPGKLYSGANVLTF

clone_size: NA
v_call: TRBV5-1
j_call: TRBJ1-2
d_call: NA
cdr3_length: 15
cdr3_nt: TGCGCCAGCAGCCGGGAACCAGGTCTGGACTATGGCTACACCTTC
cdr3_aa: CASSREPGLDYGYTF

clone_size: NA
v_call: TRBV6-4
j_call: TRBJ2-1
d_call: TRBD2
cdr3_length: 14
cdr3_nt: TGTGCCAGCAGTGAATTAGCGGGGGGCAATGAGCAGTTCTTC
cdr3_aa: CASSELAGGNEQFF

clone_size: NA
v_call: TRBV4-2
j_call: TRBJ2-3
d_call: NA
cdr3_length: 16
cdr3_nt: TGTGCCAGCAGCCAAGATGAGGGGGGGGGATCAGATACGCAGTATTTT
cdr3_aa: CASSQDEGGGSDTQYF

clone_size: NA
v_call: TRBV11-2
j_call: TRBJ1-2
d_call: TRBD1
cdr3_length: 15
cdr3_nt: TGTGCCAGCAGTCAGGACAGGGGACGCTCCTTAGGCTACACCTTC
cdr3_aa: CASSQDRGRSLGYTF

clone_size: NA
v_call: TRBV27
j_call: TRBJ1-2
d_call: TRBD1
cdr3_length: 15
cdr3_nt: TGTGCCAGCAGTTGGGACAGGACAGCCAACTATGGCTACACCTTC
cdr3_aa: CASSWDRTANYGYTF

clone_size: NA
v_call: TRBV5-1
j_call: TRBJ1-4
d_call: NA
cdr3_length: 14
cdr3_nt: TGCGCCAGCAGCTTACAGGGAGTGGATGAAAAACTGTTTTTT
cdr3_aa: CASSLQGVDEKLFF

clone_size: once
v_call: TRBV1
j_call: TRBJ2-3
d_call: NA
cdr3_length: 20
cdr3_nt: TGCACCAGCAGCCAATGGTTAATTAGCGGGGGGCGGTATAGCACAGATACGCAGTATTTT
cdr3_aa: CTSSQWLISGGRYSTDTQYF

clone_size: NA
v_call: TRBV5-6
j_call: TRBJ2-5
d_call: TRBD1
cdr3_length: 17
cdr3_nt: TGTGCCAGCAGCTTGGCCCGGGAGACAGGGGGCCAAGAGACCCAGTACTTC
cdr3_aa: CASSLARETGGQETQYF

clone_size: NA
v_call: TRBV11-2
j_call: TRBJ2-2
d_call: TRBD2
cdr3_length: 15
cdr3_nt: TGTGCCAGCAGCCCTTCTAGCGGGGGGACCGGGGAGCTGTTTTTT
cdr3_aa: CASSPSSGGTGELFF

clone_size: NA
v_call: TRBV7-2
j_call: TRBJ2-7
d_call: TRBD2
cdr3_length: 14
cdr3_nt: TGTGCCAGCAGTCCTAGCGGGGGGACCTACGAGCAGTACTTC
cdr3_aa: CASSPSGGTYEQYF

clone_size: NA
v_call: TRBV6-5
j_call: TRBJ1-2
d_call: NA
cdr3_length: 14
cdr3_nt: TGTGCCAGCAGTCGGGACACTACTAACTATGGCTACACCTTC
cdr3_aa: CASSRDTTNYGYTF

clone_size: once
v_call: TRBV19
j_call: TRBJ2-2
d_call: TRBD2
cdr3_length: 15
cdr3_nt: TGTGCCAGTACCCGAGGGGCAGGGAGGGCCGGGGAGCTGTTTTTT
cdr3_aa: CASTRGAGRAGELFF

clone_size: NA
v_call: TRBV6-5
j_call: TRBJ1-6
d_call: TRBD1
cdr3_length: 16
cdr3_nt: TGTGCCAGCAGTTACTCTGCAGGGGGTCATAATTCACCCCTCCACTTT
cdr3_aa: CASSYSAGGHNSPLHF

clone_size: NA
v_call: TRBV11-2
j_call: TRBJ1-2
d_call: NA
cdr3_length: 13
cdr3_nt: TGTGCCAGCAGCTTAGATCGGGGCTATGGCTACACCTTC
cdr3_aa: CASSLDRGYGYTF

clone_size: NA
v_call: TRBV5-4
j_call: TRBJ2-2
d_call: NA
cdr3_length: 14
cdr3_nt: TGTGCCAGCAGCACTGCTCAAAACACCGGGGAGCTGTTTTTT
cdr3_aa: CASSTAQNTGELFF

clone_size: NA
v_call: TRBV5-1
j_call: TRBJ2-5
d_call: NA
cdr3_length: 14
cdr3_nt: TGCGCCAGCAGCTTACGGACTCGTGGGGAGACCCAGTACTTC
cdr3_aa: CASSLRTRGETQYF

clone_size: NA
v_call: TRBV7-8
j_call: TRBJ2-7
d_call: TRBD2
cdr3_length: 15
cdr3_nt: TGTGCCAGCAGCTTTCTAGCGGGGGGCGGCTACGAGCAGTACTTC
cdr3_aa: CASSFLAGGGYEQYF

clone_size: NA
v_call: TRBV5-1
j_call: TRBJ2-1
d_call: NA
cdr3_length: 13
cdr3_nt: TGCGCCAGCAGCTTTAAAAGGGAGGATGAGCAGTTCTTC
cdr3_aa: CASSFKREDEQFF

clone_size: NA
v_call: TRBV5-1
j_call: TRBJ1-3
d_call: NA
cdr3_length: 15
cdr3_nt: TGCGCCAGCAGCAACGGACAGAACTCTGGAAACACCATATATTTT
cdr3_aa: CASSNGQNSGNTIYF